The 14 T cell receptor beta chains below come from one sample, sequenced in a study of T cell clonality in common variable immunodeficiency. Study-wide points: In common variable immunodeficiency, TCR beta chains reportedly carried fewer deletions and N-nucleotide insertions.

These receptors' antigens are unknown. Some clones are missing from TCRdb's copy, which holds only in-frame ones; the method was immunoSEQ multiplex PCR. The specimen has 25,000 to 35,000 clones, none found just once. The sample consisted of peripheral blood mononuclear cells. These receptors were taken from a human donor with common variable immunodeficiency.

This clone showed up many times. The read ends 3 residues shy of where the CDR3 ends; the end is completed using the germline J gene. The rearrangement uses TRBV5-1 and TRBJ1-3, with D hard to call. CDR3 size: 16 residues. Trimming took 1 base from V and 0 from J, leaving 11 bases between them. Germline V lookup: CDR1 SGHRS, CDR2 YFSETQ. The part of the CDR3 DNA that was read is TGCGCCAGCAGCTTGCAACAGCTTTTCTCTGGAAACACC. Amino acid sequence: CASSLQQLFSGNT. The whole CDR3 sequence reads CASSLQQLFSGNTIYF.

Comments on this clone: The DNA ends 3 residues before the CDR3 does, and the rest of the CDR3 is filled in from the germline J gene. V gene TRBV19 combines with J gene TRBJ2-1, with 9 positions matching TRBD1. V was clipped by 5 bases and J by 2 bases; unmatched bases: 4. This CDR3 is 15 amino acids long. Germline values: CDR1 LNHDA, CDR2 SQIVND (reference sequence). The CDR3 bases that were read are TGTGCCAGTAGTGGACGGACAGGGGCCTACAATGAG. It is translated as CASSGRTGAYNE. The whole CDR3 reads CASSGRTGAYNEQFF.

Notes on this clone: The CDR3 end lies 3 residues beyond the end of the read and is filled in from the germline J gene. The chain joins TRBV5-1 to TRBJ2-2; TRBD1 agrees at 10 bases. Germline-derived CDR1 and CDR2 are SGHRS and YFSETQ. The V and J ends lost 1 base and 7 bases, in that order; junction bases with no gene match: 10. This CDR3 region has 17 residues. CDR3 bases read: TGCGCCAGCAGCTTGATTCCGGGACAGGGGACCCACGGGGAG. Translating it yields CASSLIPGQGTHGE. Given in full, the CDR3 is CASSLIPGQGTHGELFF.

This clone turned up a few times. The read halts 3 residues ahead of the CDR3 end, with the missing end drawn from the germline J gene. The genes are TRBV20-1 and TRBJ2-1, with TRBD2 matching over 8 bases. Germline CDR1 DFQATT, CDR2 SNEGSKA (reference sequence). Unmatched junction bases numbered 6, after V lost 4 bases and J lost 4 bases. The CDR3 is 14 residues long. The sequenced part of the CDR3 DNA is TGCAGTGCTACCAATAGCGGGGCGTACAATGAG. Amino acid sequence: CSATNSGAYNE. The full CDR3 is CSATNSGAYNEQFF.

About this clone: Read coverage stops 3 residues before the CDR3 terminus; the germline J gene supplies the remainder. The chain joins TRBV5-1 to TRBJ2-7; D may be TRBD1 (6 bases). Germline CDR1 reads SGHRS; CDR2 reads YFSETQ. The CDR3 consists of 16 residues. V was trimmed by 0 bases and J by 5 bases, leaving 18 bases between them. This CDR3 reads CASSLVSRRGSNEQYF. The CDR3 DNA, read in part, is TGCGCCAGCAGCTTGGTATCAAGAAGGGGGTCTAACGAG.

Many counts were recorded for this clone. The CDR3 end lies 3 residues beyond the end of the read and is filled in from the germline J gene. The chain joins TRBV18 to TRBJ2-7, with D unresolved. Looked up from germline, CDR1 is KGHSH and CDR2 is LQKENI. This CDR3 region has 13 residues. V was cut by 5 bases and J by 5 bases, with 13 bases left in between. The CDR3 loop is CASSTLEWHEQYF. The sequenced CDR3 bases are TGTGCCAGCTCAACCCTAGAGTGGCACGAG.

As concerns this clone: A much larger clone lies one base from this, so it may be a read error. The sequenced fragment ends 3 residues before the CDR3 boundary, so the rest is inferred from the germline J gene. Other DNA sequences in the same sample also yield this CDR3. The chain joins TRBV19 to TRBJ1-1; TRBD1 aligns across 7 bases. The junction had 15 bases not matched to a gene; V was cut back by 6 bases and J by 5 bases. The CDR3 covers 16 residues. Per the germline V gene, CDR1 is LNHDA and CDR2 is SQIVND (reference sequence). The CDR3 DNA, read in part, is TGTGCCAGTAGGGACGAAGCGCAGGGGGTGGGGACTGAA. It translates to CASRDEAQGVGTE. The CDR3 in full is CASRDEAQGVGTEAFF.

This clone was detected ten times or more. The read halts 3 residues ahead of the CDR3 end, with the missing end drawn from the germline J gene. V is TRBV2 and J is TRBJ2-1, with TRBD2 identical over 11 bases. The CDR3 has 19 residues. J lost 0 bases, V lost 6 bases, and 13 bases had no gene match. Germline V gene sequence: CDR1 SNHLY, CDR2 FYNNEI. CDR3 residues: CASRAGTSGSTLSYNEQFF. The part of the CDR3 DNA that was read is TGTGCCAGCAGGGCCGGGACTAGCGGTTCCACACTCTCCTACAATGAG.

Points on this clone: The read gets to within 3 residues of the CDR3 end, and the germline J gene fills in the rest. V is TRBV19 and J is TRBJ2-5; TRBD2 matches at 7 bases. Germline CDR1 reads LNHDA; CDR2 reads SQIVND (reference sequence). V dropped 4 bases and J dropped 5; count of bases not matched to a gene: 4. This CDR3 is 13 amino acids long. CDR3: CASSTGTIETQYF. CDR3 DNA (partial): TGTGCCAGTAGTACCGGGACTATCGAGACC.

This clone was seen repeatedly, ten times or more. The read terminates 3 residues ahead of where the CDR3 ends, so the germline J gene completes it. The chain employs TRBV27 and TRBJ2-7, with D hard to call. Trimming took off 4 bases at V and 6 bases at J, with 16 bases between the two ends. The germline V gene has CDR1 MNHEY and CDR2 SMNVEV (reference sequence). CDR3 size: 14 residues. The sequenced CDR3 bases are TGTGCCAGCAGTTCAAGGGCAGGCAGGCGCGAG. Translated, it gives CASSSRAGRRE. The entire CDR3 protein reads CASSSRAGRREQYF.

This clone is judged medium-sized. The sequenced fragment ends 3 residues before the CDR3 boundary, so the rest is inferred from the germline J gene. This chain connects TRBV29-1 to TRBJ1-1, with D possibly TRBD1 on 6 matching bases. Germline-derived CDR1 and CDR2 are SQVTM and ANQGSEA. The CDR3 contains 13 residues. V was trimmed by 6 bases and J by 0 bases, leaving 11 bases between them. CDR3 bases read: TGCAGCGTCGAAAGACAGGTGAACACTGAA. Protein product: CSVERQVNTE. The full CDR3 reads CSVERQVNTEAFF.

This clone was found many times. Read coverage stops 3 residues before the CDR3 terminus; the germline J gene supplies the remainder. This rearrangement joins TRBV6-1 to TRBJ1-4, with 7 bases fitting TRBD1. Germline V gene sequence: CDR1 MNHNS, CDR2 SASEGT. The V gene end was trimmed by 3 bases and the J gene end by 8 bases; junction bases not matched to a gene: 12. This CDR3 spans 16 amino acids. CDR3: CASSDLGGTVAEKLFF. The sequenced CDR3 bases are TGTGCCAGCAGTGATCTTGGAGGGACAGTCGCGGAAAAA.

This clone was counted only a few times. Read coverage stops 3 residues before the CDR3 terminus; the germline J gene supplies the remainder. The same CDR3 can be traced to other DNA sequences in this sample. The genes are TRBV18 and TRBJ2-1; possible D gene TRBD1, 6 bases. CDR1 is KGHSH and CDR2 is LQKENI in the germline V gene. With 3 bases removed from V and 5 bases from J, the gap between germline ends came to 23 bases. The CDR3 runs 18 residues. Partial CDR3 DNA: TGTGCCAGCTCACCCCTCCCCCCTGGGCCAGGGGAACACAATGAG. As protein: CASSPLPPGPGEHNE. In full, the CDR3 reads CASSPLPPGPGEHNEQFF.

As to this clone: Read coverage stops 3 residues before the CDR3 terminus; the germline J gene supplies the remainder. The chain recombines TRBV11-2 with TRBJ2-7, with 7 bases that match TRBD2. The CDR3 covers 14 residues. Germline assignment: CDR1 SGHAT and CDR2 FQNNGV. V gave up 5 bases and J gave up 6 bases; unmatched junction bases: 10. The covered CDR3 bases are TGTGCCAGCAGCCCGGGACTACAGGTTCTCGAG. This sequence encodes CASSPGLQVLE. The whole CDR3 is CASSPGLQVLEQYF.